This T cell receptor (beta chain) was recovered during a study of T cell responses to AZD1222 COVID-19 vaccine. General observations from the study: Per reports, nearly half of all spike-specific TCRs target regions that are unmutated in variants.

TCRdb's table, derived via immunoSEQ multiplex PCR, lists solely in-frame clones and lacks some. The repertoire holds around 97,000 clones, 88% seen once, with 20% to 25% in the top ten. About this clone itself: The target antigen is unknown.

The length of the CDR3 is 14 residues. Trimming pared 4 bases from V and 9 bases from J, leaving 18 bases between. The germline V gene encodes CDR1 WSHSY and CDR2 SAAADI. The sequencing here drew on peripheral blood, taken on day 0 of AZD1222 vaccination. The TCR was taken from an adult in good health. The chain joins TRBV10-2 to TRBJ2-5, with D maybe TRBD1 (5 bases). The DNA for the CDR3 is TGCGCCAGCAGTGCGGGCCATAGGGAAGGGGCCCAGTACTTC. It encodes CASSAGHREGAQYF.